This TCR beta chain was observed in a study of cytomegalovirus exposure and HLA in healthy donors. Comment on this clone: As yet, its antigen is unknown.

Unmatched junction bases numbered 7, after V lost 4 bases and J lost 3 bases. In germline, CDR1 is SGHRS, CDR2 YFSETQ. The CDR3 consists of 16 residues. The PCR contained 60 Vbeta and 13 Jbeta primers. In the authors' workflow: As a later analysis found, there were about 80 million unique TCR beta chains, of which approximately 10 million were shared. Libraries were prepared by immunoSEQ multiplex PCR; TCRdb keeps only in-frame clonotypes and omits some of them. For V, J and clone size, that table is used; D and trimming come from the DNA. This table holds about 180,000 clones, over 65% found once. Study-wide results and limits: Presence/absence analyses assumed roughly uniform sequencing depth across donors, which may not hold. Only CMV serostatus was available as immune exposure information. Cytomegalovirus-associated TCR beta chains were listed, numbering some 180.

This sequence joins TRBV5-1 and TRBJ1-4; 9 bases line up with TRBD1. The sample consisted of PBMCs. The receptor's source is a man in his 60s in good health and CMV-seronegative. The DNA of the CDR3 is TGCGCCAGCAGCATTACAGGGGGCAGGTCTAATGAAAAACTGTTTTTT. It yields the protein CASSITGGRSNEKLFF.